This is a list of T cell receptor beta chains from one sample in a study of T cell repertoires in cytomegalovirus infection. Which antigens these TCRs recognize remains unknown. TCRdb itself ran the reads through MiXCR, one entry per CDR3 protein. The sample yields some 320,000 distinct CDR3 sequences, almost 30% seen once. The specimen comprised cultured PBMCs, sampled from culture after CMV antigen stimulation. The receptor source for this set is a human donor in good health (CMV status not recorded). Some clones in this sample may be carry-over from other donors' samples. CDR3s leave out the opening cysteine and the closing phenylalanine or tryptophan. The size entry is marked missing in some rows and otherwise reads once, few, many or a size class.

V gene | clone size | CDR3 protein
TRBV28 | . | ASSRGDRQETQY
TRBV27 | . | ASSPSGRANTGELF
TRBV7-2 | few | ASSLSALMNTEAF
TRBV6-4 | . | ASSDPGTAIDQPQH
TRBV11-2 | few | ASSFGTSLAGETQY
TRBV6-1 | few | ASSELGQGIGEQY
TRBV4-1 | many | ASSRSRDREQPQH
TRBV4-2 | . | ASSQGGAQGNQPQH
TRBV7-9 | many | ASSFGLAPDTQY
TRBV18 | once | ASSPGKGTAGLQH
TRBV18 | once | ASSPTQGRDTEAF
TRBV10-2 | many | ASSESREQY
TRBV7-6 | few | ASSLMGGEPISYNEQF
TRBV15 | . | ATSRGYQGGGYT
TRBV6-5 | few | ASSASRGSYEQY
TRBV2 | . | ASTTAGNQPQH
TRBV7-3 | few | ASSGNLIEGGYT
TRBV7-4 | once | ASSGTGLEKLF
TRBV2 | few | ASTSQGYSNQPQH
TRBV7-9 | few | ASSPGRENEQF
TRBV7-4 | . | ASSLQGGQGATSSGNTIY
TRBV20-1 | . | SASRRTTVNTEAF
TRBV9 | few | ASSAGQGIGSEGNYGYT
TRBV7-2 | many | ASTNRGYEQY
TRBV7-8 | few | ASSSSLAGGTHYNEQF
TRBV5-1 | . | ASSFNRVGETQY
TRBV5-1 | few | ASSLSGVGSSGYTEAF
TRBV20-1 | . | SASSGASANNEQF
TRBV7-3 | few | ASSPEGVNEQF
TRBV7-2 | few | ASSFGLAKSYEQY
TRBV11-1 | . | ASSAGQVKYGYT
TRBV29-1 | . | SIGINSNQPQH
TRBV28 | . | ASSSGQGAYTGELF
TRBV7-2 | . | ARSLNSPRNSPLH
TRBV12-5 | few | ASVMTGGHYEQY
TRBV28 | . | ASSSDRGYISGANVLT
TRBV28 | . | ASSWSGLAGWNEQF
TRBV7-3 | few | ASSALFAGELF
TRBV20-1 | . | SARQWMTEAF
TRBV7-2 | . | ASSLSDTHYNEQF
TRBV12-3/TRBV12-4 | . | ASSSDASSYEQY
TRBV10-2 | . | ASSDLTGAGYTEAF
TRBV10-3 | many | AISESRTEAF
TRBV24-1 | . | ATSDFSATNEKLF
TRBV29-1 | . | SVDSSGSHNEQF
TRBV7-9 | few | ASSPAGTRNNEQF
TRBV6-2/TRBV6-3 | few | ASTSAGERENPGELF
TRBV7-9 | many | ASSWRTGGRETQY
TRBV4-1 | . | ASSQSTIANTEAF
TRBV10-3 | . | AISFGTPNTEAF
TRBV7-3 | . | ASSLFGSSGSNEQF
TRBV29-1 | many | SVAGTGITDTQY
TRBV2 | . | ASSEVKVTGELF
TRBV2 | . | ARSGSELEQY
TRBV4-2 | once | ASSQGWDRSRRTEAF